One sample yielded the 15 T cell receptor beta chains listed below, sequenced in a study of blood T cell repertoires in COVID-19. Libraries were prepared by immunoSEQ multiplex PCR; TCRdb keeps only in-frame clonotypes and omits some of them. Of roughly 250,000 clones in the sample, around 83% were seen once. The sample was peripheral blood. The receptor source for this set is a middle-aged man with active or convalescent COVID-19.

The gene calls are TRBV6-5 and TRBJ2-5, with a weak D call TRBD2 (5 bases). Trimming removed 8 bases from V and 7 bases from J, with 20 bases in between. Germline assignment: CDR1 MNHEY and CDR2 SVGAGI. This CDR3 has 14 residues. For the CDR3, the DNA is TGTGCCAGCTCCAGAGGGCTGAATGGGAGGACCCAGTACTTC. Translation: CASSRGLNGRTQYF.

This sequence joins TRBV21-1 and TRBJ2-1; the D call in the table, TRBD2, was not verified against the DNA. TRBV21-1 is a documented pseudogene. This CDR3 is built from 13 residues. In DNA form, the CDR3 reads TGTGCCAGCAGCCCACACCCGGCGGGTGAGCAGTTCTTC. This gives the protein CASSPHPAGEQFF.

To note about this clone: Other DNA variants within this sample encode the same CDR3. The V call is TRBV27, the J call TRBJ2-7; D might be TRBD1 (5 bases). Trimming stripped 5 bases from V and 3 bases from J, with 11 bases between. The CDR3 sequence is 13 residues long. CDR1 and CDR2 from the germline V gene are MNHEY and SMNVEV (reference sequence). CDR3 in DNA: TGTGCCAGCAGTCCAAGGCAGGGCTACGAGCAGTACTTC. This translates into CASSPRQGYEQYF.

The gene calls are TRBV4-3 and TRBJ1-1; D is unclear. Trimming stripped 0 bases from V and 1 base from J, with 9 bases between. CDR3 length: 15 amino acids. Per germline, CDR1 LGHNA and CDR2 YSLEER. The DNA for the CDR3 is TGCGCCAGCAGCCAAGAGCCAGGCCCGAACACTGAAGCTTTCTTT. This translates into CASSQEPGPNTEAFF.

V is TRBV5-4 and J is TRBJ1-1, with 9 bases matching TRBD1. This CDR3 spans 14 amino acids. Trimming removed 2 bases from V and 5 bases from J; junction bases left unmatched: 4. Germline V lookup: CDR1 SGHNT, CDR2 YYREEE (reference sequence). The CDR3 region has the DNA TGTGCCAGCAGCTTTCAGGACAGGGGAACTGAAGCTTTCTTT. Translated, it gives CASSFQDRGTEAFF.

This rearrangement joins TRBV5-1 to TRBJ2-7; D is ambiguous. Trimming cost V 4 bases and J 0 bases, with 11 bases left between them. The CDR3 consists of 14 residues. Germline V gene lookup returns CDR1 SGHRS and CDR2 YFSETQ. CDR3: CASSTYTTSYEQYF. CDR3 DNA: TGCGCCAGCAGCACATATACTACCTCCTACGAGCAGTACTTC.

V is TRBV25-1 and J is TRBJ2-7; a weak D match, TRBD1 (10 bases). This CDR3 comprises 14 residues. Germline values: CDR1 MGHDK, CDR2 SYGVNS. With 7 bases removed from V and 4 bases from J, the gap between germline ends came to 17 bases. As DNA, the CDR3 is TGTGCCAGCACTAGCGGGACAGGGGATTACGAGCAGTACTTC. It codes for CASTSGTGDYEQYF.

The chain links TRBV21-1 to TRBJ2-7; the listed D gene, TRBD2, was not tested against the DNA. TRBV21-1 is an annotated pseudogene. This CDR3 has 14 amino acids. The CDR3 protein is CASSNQRNLGEQYF. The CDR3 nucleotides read TGTGCCAGCAGCAATCAGAGGAACCTCGGGGAGCAGTACTTC.

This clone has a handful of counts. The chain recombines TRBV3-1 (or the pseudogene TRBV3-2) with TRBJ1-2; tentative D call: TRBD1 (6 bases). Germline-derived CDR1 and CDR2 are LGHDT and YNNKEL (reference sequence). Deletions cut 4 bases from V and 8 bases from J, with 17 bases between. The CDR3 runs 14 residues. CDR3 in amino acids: CASSPRGGLRGYTF. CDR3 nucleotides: TGTGCCAGCAGCCCACGCGGGGGGCTGAGGGGCTACACCTTC.

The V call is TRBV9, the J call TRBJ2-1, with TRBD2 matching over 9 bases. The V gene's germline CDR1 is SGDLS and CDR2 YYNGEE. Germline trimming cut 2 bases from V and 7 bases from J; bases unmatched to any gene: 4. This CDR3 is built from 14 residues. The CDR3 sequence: CASSVGGGVNEQFF. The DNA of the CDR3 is TGTGCCAGCAGCGTCGGCGGGGGGGTGAATGAGCAGTTCTTC.

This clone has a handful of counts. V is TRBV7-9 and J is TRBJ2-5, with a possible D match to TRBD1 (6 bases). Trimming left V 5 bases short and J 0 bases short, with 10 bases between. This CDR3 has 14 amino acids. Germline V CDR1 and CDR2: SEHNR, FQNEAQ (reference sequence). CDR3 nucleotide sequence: TGTGCCAGCAGCCTCTGGACAGACCAAGAGACCCAGTACTTC. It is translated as CASSLWTDQETQYF.

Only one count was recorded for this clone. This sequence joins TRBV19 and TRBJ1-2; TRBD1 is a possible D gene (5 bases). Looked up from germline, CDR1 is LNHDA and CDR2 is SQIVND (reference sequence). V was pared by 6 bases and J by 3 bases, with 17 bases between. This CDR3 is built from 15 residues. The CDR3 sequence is CASRVGSGRDYGYTF. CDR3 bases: TGTGCCAGTAGGGTTGGGTCTGGCAGGGACTATGGCTACACCTTC.

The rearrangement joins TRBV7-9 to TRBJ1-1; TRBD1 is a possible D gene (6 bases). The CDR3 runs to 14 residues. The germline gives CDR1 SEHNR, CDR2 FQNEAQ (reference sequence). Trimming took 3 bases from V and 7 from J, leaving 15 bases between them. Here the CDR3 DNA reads TGTGCCAGCAGCTTCCAGTCGTCCAGGGGTGAAGCTTTCTTT. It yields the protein CASSFQSSRGEAFF. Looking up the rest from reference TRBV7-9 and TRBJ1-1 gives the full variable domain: DTGVSQNPRHKITKRGQNVTFRCDPISEHNRLYWYRQTLGQGPEFLTYFQNEAQLEKSRLLSDRFSAERPKGSFSTLEIQRTEQGDSAMYLCASSFQSSRGEAFFGQGTRLTVV.

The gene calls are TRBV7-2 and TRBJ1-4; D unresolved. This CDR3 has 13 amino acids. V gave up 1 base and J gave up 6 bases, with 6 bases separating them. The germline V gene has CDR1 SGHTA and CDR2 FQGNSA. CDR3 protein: CASSLVPDEKLFF. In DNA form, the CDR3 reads TGTGCCAGCAGCTTAGTCCCCGATGAAAAACTGTTTTTT.

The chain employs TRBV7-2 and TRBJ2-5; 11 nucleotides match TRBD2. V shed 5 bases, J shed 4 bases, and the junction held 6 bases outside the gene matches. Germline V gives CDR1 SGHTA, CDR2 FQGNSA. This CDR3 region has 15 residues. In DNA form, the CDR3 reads TGTGCCAGCAGCCAGCTAGCGGGGGGCCCAGAGACCCAGTACTTC. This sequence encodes CASSQLAGGPETQYF.